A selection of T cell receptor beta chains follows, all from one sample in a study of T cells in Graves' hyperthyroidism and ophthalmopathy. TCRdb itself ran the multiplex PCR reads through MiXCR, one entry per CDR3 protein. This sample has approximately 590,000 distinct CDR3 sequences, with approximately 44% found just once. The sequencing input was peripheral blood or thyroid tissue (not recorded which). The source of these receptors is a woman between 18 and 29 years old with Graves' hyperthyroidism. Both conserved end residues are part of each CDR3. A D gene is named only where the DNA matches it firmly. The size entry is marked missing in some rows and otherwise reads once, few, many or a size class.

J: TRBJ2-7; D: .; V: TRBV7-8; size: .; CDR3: CASSFGWSNYEQYF; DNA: TGTGCCAGCAGCTTTGGTTGGAGTAACTACGAGCAGTACTTC
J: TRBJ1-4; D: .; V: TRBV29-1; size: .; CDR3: CSVEDRVREKLFF; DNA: TGCAGCGTTGAAGACAGGGTGCGCGAAAAACTGTTTTTT
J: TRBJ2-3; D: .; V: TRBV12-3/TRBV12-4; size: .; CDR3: CASSAVDTQYF; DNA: TGTGCCAGCAGTGCAGTGGATACGCAGTATTTT
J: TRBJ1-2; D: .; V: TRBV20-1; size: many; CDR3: CSARGFGSSYGYTF; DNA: TGCAGTGCTAGGGGCTTCGGGAGCAGCTATGGCTACACCTTC
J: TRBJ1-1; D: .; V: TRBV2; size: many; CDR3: CASSNRGVEWSTEAFF; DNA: TGTGCCAGCAGTAACCGGGGTGTGGAATGGAGCACTGAAGCTTTCTTT
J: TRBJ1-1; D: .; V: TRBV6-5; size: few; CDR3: CASNRGTEAFF; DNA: TGTGCCAGCAACAGAGGCACTGAAGCTTTCTTT
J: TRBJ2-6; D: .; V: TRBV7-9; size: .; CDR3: CASSLGARGAGANVLTF; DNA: TGTGCCAGCAGCTTGGGGGCCAGGGGAGCCGGGGCCAACGTCCTGACTTTC
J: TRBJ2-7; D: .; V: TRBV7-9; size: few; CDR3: CASSPFGGLAEQYF; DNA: TGTGCCAGCAGCCCCTTTGGGGGGCTCGCCGAGCAGTACTTC
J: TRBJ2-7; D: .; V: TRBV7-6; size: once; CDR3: CASSPPFQAIGGFDEQYF; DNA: TGTGCCAGCTCACCACCTTTCCAGGCGATCGGAGGTTTCGACGAGCAGTACTTC
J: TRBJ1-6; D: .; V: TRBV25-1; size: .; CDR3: CASSDNSGANSPLHF; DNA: TGTGCCAGCAGTGATAACTCAGGGGCAAATTCACCCCTCCACTTT
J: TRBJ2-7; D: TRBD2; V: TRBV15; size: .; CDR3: CATSRDARGGRSYEQYF; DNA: TGTGCCACCAGCAGAGATGCCCGGGGCGGGAGGTCCTACGAGCAGTACTTC
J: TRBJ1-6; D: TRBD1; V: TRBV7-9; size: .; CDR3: CASSGGTVYNSPLHF; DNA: TGTGCCAGCAGTGGGGGGACAGTCTATAATTCACCCCTCCACTTT
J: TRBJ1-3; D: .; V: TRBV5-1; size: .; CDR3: CASSLASRSSGNTIYF; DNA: TGCGCCAGCAGCTTGGCCAGCAGGTCCTCTGGAAACACCATATATTTT
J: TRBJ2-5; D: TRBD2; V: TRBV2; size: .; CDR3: CASTSSGRGETQYF; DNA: TGTGCCAGCACCTCTAGCGGGAGAGGGGAGACCCAGTACTTC
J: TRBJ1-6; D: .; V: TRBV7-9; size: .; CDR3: CASSLGSGLTYSPPHF; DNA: TGTGCCAGCAGCTTAGGTTCGGGACTTACATATTCACCCCCCCACTTT
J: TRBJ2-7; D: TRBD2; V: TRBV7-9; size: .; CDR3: CASSPLAGASYEQYF; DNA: TGTGCCAGCAGCCCGCTAGCGGGAGCCTCCTACGAGCAGTACTTC
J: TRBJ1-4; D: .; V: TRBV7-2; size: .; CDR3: CASSLDNNEKLFF; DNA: TGTGCCAGCAGCTTAGATAATAATGAAAAACTGTTTTTT
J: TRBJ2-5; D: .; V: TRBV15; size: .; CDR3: CATSRGGVGQETQYF; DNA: TGTGCCACCAGCAGAGGGGGAGTGGGCCAAGAGACCCAGTACTTC
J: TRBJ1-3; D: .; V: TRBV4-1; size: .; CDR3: CASSQGQSANTIYF; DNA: TGCGCCAGCAGCCAAGGACAGTCCGCGAACACCATATATTTT
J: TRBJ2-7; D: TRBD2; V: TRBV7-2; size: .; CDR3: CASSPEGLAGDEQYF; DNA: TGTGCCAGCAGTCCCGAGGGGCTAGCGGGAGACGAGCAGTACTTC
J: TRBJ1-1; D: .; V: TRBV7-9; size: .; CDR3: CANRQVEGFDTEAFF; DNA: TGTGCCAACCGACAGGTCGAGGGTTTCGACACTGAAGCTTTCTTT
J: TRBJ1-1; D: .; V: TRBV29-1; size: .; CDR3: CSVGSLTGEAFF; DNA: TGCAGCGTTGGCTCTCTGACGGGTGAAGCTTTCTTT
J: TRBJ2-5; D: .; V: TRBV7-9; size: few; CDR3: CASSFEGRETQYF; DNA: TGTGCCAGCAGCTTCGAGGGTAGGGAGACCCAGTACTTC
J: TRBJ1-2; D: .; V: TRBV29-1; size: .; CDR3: CSFPGTTGYTF; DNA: TGCAGTTTCCCCGGGACTACCGGCTACACCTTC
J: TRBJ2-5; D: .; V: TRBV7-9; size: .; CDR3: CASSPDPGETQYF; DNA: TGTGCCAGCAGCCCAGATCCGGGGGAGACCCAGTACTTC
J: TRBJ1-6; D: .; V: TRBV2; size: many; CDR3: CASGRDSPLHF; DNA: TGTGCCAGCGGGAGGGATTCACCCCTCCACTTT
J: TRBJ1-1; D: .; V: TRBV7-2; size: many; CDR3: CASSWNLKNTEAFF; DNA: TGTGCCAGCAGCTGGAACCTCAAGAACACTGAAGCTTTCTTT
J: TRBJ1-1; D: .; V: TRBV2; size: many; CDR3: CASSEGGWTEAFF; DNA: TGTGCCAGCAGTGAAGGCGGGTGGACTGAAGCTTTCTTT
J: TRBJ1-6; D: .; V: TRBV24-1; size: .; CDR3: CATSDLWSQQGGPLHF; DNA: TGTGCCACCAGTGATTTGTGGTCCCAGCAGGGAGGACCCCTCCACTTT
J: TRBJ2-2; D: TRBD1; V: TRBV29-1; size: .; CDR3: CSVEVQGDNYVGTGELFF; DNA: TGCAGCGTTGAGGTCCAGGGGGATAACTACGTCGGCACCGGGGAGCTGTTTTTT
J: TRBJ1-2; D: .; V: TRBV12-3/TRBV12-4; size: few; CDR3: CASSYSPWANGYTF; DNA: TGTGCCAGCAGTTACTCGCCCTGGGCCAATGGCTACACCTTC
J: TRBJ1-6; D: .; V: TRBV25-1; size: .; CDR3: CASSHDRTVSYNSPLHF; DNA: TGTGCCAGCAGTCATGACCGGACCGTCTCCTATAATTCACCCCTCCACTTT
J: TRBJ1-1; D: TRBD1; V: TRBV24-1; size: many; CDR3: CATSPGQGRPEAFF; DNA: TGTGCCACCAGCCCTGGACAGGGGCGCCCCGAAGCTTTCTTT
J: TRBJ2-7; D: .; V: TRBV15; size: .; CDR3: CATSREVGDYEQYF; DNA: TGTGCCACCAGCAGAGAAGTAGGGGACTACGAGCAGTACTTC
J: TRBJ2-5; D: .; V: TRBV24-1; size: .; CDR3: CATSDLPPQGTQYF; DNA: TGTGCCACCAGTGATTTGCCCCCCCAAGGGACCCAGTACTTC
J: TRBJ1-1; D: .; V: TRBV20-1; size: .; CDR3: CSAGGPLNTEAFF; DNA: TGCAGTGCCGGAGGACCCTTGAACACTGAAGCTTTCTTT
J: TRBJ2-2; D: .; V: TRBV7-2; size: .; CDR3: CASSTRLSSTGELFF; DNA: TGTGCCAGCAGCACCCGTTTGTCCTCCACCGGGGAGCTGTTTTTT
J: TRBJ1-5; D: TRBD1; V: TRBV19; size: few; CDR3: CASNTGQGILSQPQHF; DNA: TGTGCCAGTAATACTGGACAGGGGATTTTAAGTCAGCCCCAGCATTTT
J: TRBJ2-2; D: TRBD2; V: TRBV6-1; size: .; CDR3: CASNSGRARTGELFF; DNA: TGTGCCAGTAATAGCGGGAGAGCTCGCACCGGGGAGCTGTTTTTT
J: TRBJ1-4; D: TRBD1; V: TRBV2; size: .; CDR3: CATRQGGKLFF; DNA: TGTGCCACCCGACAGGGGGGAAAACTGTTTTTT
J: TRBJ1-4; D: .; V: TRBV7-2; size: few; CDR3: CASSLADIWGTNEKLFF; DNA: TGTGCCAGCAGCTTGGCCGACATCTGGGGAACTAATGAAAAACTGTTTTTT
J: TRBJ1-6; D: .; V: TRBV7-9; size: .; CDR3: CASRPTGVRSPLHF; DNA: TGTGCCAGCAGACCCACGGGGGTACGTTCACCCCTCCACTTT
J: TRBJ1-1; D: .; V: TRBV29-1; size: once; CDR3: CSVEDRGKETEAFF; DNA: TGCAGCGTTGAAGATCGTGGGAAGGAGACTGAAGCTTTCTTT
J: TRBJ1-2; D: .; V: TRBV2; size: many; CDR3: CASSVEAWYGYTF; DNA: TGTGCCAGCAGTGTTGAGGCGTGGTATGGCTACACCTTC
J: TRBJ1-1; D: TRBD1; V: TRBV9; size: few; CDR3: CASSVGEIGGLNTEAFF; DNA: TGTGCCAGCAGCGTTGGTGAAATAGGGGGCCTGAACACTGAAGCTTTCTTT
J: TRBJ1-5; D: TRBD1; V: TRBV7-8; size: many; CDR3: CASSFDRGGNQPQHF; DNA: TGTGCCAGCAGCTTTGACAGGGGCGGTAATCAGCCCCAGCATTTT
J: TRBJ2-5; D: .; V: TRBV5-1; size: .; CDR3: CASSVGRQATETQYF; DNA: TGCGCCAGCAGCGTTGGAAGGCAGGCTACCGAGACCCAGTACTTC
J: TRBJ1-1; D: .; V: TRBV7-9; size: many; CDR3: CASRSQLPEAFF; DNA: TGTGCCAGCAGATCCCAACTACCTGAAGCTTTCTTT
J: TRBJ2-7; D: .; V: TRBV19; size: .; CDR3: CASSGTRVNEQYF; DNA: TGTGCCAGTAGCGGGACACGGGTCAACGAGCAGTACTTC
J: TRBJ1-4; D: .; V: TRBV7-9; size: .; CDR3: CASSRRTGLGDEKLFF; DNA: TGCGCCAGCAGCCGAAGAACGGGATTAGGGGATGAAAAACTGTTTTTT
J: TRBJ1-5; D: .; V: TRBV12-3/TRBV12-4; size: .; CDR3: CASSEPGNNQPQHF; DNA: TGTGCCAGCAGTGAGCCAGGAAACAATCAGCCCCAGCATTTT
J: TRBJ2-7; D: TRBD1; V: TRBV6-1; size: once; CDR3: CASKQNDRGSYEQYF; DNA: TGTGCCAGTAAACAGAATGACAGGGGGTCCTACGAGCAGTACTTC
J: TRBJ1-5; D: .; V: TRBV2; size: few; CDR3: CASSYSYYSNQPQHF; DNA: TGTGCCAGCAGTTACAGCTACTATAGCAATCAGCCCCAGCATTTT
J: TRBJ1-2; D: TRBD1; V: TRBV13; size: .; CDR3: CASSFGTGIRGYGYTF; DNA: TGTGCCAGCAGCTTCGGGACAGGGATCCGAGGCTATGGCTACACCTTC